The 21 T cell receptor beta chains given below trace back to one sample, sequenced in a study of CD8+ T cells in alopecia areata. The authors extracted RNA and reverse transcribed it into cDNA as the sequencing template. Here immunoSEQ multiplex PCR was the method, and the copy in TCRdb shows in-frame clones only, minus some. The profile shows 150,000 to 200,000 clones, approximately 51% of them singletons. Sample treatment: oral pan-JAK inhibitor, 5-10 mg twice daily. Source: CD8+ T cells sorted from blood, taken at week 52, from a patient treated with tofacitinib. Receptor source: a human donor with alopecia areata.

This clone was seen only a few times. The chain has TRBV6-5 and TRBJ2-5; D remains ambiguous. This CDR3 is built from 13 residues. CDR1 and CDR2 from the germline V gene are MNHEY and SVGAGI. V was cut by 6 bases and J by 4 bases, with 12 bases left in between. In DNA, the CDR3 is TGTGCCAGCAGATCCCTCTCCCCAGAGACCCAGTACTTC. Translating it yields CASRSLSPETQYF.

The chain has TRBV25-1 and TRBJ2-7; the match to TRBD1 covers 9 bases. Per the germline V gene, CDR1 is MGHDK and CDR2 is SYGVNS. V was pared by 3 bases and J by 1 base, with 1 base of the junction left unmatched. This CDR3 is 14 amino acids long. The CDR3 loop reads CASSETGGSYEQYF. The CDR3 bases are TGTGCCAGCAGTGAGACAGGGGGGTCCTACGAGCAGTACTTC.

This clone was picked up a small number of times. V is TRBV5-1 and J is TRBJ2-7; no firm D call. The CDR3 covers 13 residues. The germline V and J ends were trimmed by 0 bases and 2 bases, with 6 bases remaining between them. Germline CDR1 SGHRS, CDR2 YFSETQ. CDR3 loop: CASSLAAAYEQYF. DNA of the CDR3: TGCGCCAGCAGCTTGGCCGCGGCCTACGAGCAGTACTTC.

The chain combines TRBV7-9 with TRBJ2-7, with TRBD1 identical over 8 bases. The CDR3 runs 13 residues. CDR1 is SEHNR and CDR2 is FQNEAQ in the germline V gene (reference sequence). Trimming cost V 4 bases and J 5 bases; bases outside gene matches: 4. CDR3 nucleotides: TGTGCCAGCAGCTGGATGACAGGGGACGAGCAGTACTTC. Protein: CASSWMTGDEQYF.

This chain connects TRBV12-5 to TRBJ1-6, with 7 bases identical to TRBD1. CDR3 size: 16 residues. The germline V gene has CDR1 LGHNT and CDR2 FRNRAP. The ends lost 2 bases at V and 6 bases at J; junction bases unmatched: 7. CDR3 nucleotide sequence: TGTGCTAGTGGTTTGAACCGACAGGGAAGTAATTCACCCCTCCACTTT. This translates into CASGLNRQGSNSPLHF.

The chain joins TRBV30 to TRBJ1-6; D remains ambiguous. Trimming took 6 bases from V and 9 from J, leaving 15 bases between them. CDR1 and CDR2 (germline): GTSNPN, SVGIG (reference sequence). The CDR3 extends over 13 amino acids. The CDR3 reads CACDILNGSPLHF. The CDR3 DNA reads TGTGCCTGTGATATCCTTAACGGTTCACCCCTCCACTTT.

The rearrangement uses TRBV4-1 and TRBJ2-5; 7 nucleotides line up with TRBD2. Unmatched junction bases numbered 8, after V lost 0 bases and J lost 1 base. CDR3 length equals 17 residues. CDR1 and CDR2 (germline): MGHRA, YSYEKL. The CDR3 region is CASSQDPPAGFQETQYF. The CDR3 DNA reads as TGCGCCAGCAGCCAAGATCCTCCAGCGGGGTTCCAAGAGACCCAGTACTTC.

The chain has TRBV9 and TRBJ2-1; the D gene is possibly TRBD1 (5 bases). The germline V and J ends were trimmed by 0 bases and 8 bases, with 9 bases remaining between them. Germline V gene lookup returns CDR1 SGDLS and CDR2 YYNGEE. The CDR3 has 13 amino acids. The CDR3 DNA follows: TGTGCCAGCAGCGTAGCTGGCAGGGATGAGCAGTTCTTC. Translating it yields CASSVAGRDEQFF.

J is TRBJ2-5 and V is TRBV18; D possibly corresponds to TRBD2 (6 bases). This CDR3 has 15 residues. With 4 bases removed from V and 0 bases from J, the gap between germline ends came to 12 bases. Germline CDR1 and CDR2: KGHSH and LQKENI. CDR3 sequence: CASSLGGMYQETQYF. The CDR3 coding sequence is TGTGCCAGCTCACTTGGGGGGATGTACCAAGAGACCCAGTACTTC.

V usage is TRBV30 and J usage is TRBJ1-2, with 10 bases fitting TRBD1. This CDR3 has 14 residues. V dropped 3 bases and J dropped 9; count of bases not matched to a gene: 10. Germline CDR1 reads GTSNPN; CDR2 reads SVGIG (reference sequence). CDR3 amino acids: CAWSLRDRGGRYTF. DNA for the CDR3: TGTGCCTGGAGCCTCCGGGACAGGGGTGGACGCTACACCTTC.

The V gene is TRBV20-1, the J gene TRBJ2-1, with D unclear. Trimming removed 3 bases at V and 7 bases at J, with 4 bases between. CDR3 length equals 10 residues. Germline CDR1 is DFQATT and CDR2 is SNEGSKA (reference sequence). The DNA for the CDR3 is TGCAGTGCTAGTCGGAATGAGCAGTTCTTC. Translated: CSASRNEQFF.

The chain joins TRBV13 to TRBJ2-7; 7 bases match TRBD1. Germline V gene sequence: CDR1 PRHDT, CDR2 FYEKMQ (reference sequence). Trimming removed 5 bases from V and 6 bases from J; junction bases left unmatched: 16. The CDR3 has 16 residues. This CDR3 is CASSPVRQGRMSEQYF. The CDR3, as DNA: TGTGCCAGCAGCCCCGTTCGACAGGGAAGAATGTCCGAGCAGTACTTC. The variable domain in full, completed from reference TRBV13 and TRBJ2-7, reads AAGVIQSPRHLIKEKRETATLKCYPIPRHDTVYWYQQGPGQDPQFLISFYEKMQSDKGSIPDRFSAQQFSDYHSELNMSSLELGDSALYFCASSPVRQGRMSEQYFGPGTRLTVT.

The chain employs TRBV27 and TRBJ2-2, with no clear D. V shed 4 bases and J shed 3 bases, with 6 bases lying between them. The CDR3 sequence is 13 residues long. Germline-derived CDR1 and CDR2 are MNHEY and SMNVEV (reference sequence). In nucleotides, the CDR3 is TGTGCCAGCAGTTCCCCCGACACCGGGGAGCTGTTTTTT. Residues: CASSSPDTGELFF.

This clone was found a few times. The chain joins TRBV7-9 to TRBJ2-3; no definite D call. Trimming cost V 5 bases and J 2 bases, with 14 bases left between them. Germline V gene sequence: CDR1 SEHNR, CDR2 FQNEAQ (reference sequence). The CDR3 is 15 amino acids. This CDR3 reads CASSLDRGYTDTQYF. The CDR3 DNA reads TGTGCCAGCAGCCTAGATCGAGGATACACAGATACGCAGTATTTT.

The chain carries TRBV7-9 and TRBJ1-6; 8 bases are shared with TRBD1. V shed 5 bases, J shed 9 bases, and the junction held 6 bases outside the gene matches. CDR3 length: 14 residues. CDR1 and CDR2 from the germline V gene are SEHNR and FQNEAQ (reference sequence). The CDR3 bases are TGTGCCAGCAGCCGGGGGACAGGTCTTTCACCCCTCCACTTT. As protein: CASSRGTGLSPLHF. Full variable domain (remainder filled in from reference TRBV7-9 and TRBJ1-6): DTGVSQNPRHKITKRGQNVTFRCDPISEHNRLYWYRQTLGQGPEFLTYFQNEAQLEKSRLLSDRFSAERPKGSFSTLEIQRTEQGDSAMYLCASSRGTGLSPLHFGNGTRLTVT.

J is TRBJ2-7 and V is TRBV27, with 7 bases identical to TRBD1. CDR1 and CDR2 (germline): MNHEY, SMNVEV (reference sequence). This CDR3 has 14 amino acids. V shed 5 bases and J 4 bases; nucleotides not matched to a gene: 8. The CDR3 DNA follows: TGTGCCAGCAGTGTGGGGACAGTTCGGTACGAGCAGTACTTC. It is translated as CASSVGTVRYEQYF.

This chain links TRBV6-5 with TRBJ1-3; a possible D gene is TRBD1 (6 bases). Germline assignment: CDR1 MNHEY and CDR2 SVGAGI. V was cut by 10 bases and J by 0 bases, with 13 bases left in between. The CDR3 has 14 residues. The CDR3 coding sequence is TGTGCCACCACAGGGATGAGCTCTGGAAACACCATATATTTT. Amino acids: CATTGMSSGNTIYF.

The genes are TRBV25-1 and TRBJ2-7; possibly TRBD1 or TRBD2 for D (5 bases each). Trimming removed 3 bases from V and 5 bases from J, with 14 bases in between. The CDR3 runs to 14 residues. Germline V lookup: CDR1 MGHDK, CDR2 SYGVNS. DNA of the CDR3: TGTGCCAGCAGTGATCCGGGACCTGTAGACGAGCAGTACTTC. Translation: CASSDPGPVDEQYF.

J is TRBJ1-5 and V is TRBV6-5; D remains ambiguous. V was cut by 4 bases and J by 3 bases, with 7 bases left in between. There are 13 residues in the CDR3. The germline CDR1 and CDR2 sequences are MNHEY and SVGAGI. The CDR3 sequence is CASSSSTNQPQHF. The CDR3 region has the DNA TGTGCCAGCAGTTCCTCCACCAATCAGCCCCAGCATTTT.

This chain connects TRBV27 to TRBJ2-3; no clear D gene. The CDR3 runs to 13 residues. Germline-derived CDR1 and CDR2 are MNHEY and SMNVEV (reference sequence). The V end lost 6 bases, the J end lost 8 bases, and 15 bases lay between the germline ends. The chain's CDR3 is CASSIYTYGTQYF. In DNA, the CDR3 is TGTGCCAGCAGCATTTACACCTACGGTACGCAGTATTTT.

This clone appeared a few times. This CDR3 is also generated by other DNA sequences in the sample. The chain carries TRBV30 and TRBJ2-7, with a weak D call TRBD2 (5 bases). CDR1 GTSNPN and CDR2 SVGIG come from the germline V gene (reference sequence). The CDR3 loop spans 12 amino acids. Deletions cut 0 bases from V and 6 bases from J, with 9 bases between. CDR3 sequence: CAWSVLGSEQYF. CDR3 DNA sequence: TGTGCCTGGAGTGTACTAGGGAGCGAGCAGTACTTC.